This TCR beta chain was observed in a study of blood T cell dynamics during melanoma immunotherapy. For the study at large: First-line therapy was either pembrolizumab or nivolumab with ipilimumab for metastatic melanoma.

The protocol was immunoSEQ multiplex PCR, while the TCRdb copy is restricted to in-frame clones and leaves out a portion. The repertoire includes some 4,900 clones, about nine tenths of them detected once, and around a third sits in the top ten. The sample's time point: week 3, after first cycle of checkpoint inhibitor. One draw preceded checkpoint blockade; another followed its first cycle at week 3. Sequencing used blood, obtained from a patient treated with checkpoint blockade. The TCR was taken from a human donor with melanoma.

This CDR3 is CASRSTLGTGAGYEQYF. The CDR3 coding sequence is TGTGCCAGCAGATCGACGCTCGGGACAGGGGCGGGGTACGAGCAGTACTTC. V is TRBV13 and J is TRBJ2-7; 10 nucleotides match TRBD1. This CDR3 comprises 17 residues. CDR1 is PRHDT and CDR2 is FYEKMQ in the germline V gene (reference sequence). With V trimmed by 6 bases and J by 4 bases, 15 bases remained unmatched.